Shown below are 2 T cell receptor beta chains from a single sample sequenced in a study of blood T cell repertoires in COVID-19 (dated by TCRdb to the early 2020s). Library preparation employed the immunoSEQ multiplex PCR assay. The clones in this table, taken by TCRdb from immuneACCESS, are in-frame only. Not every clone is retained; where verified, under half of the shortfall comes from an unresolved V gene, and the cause of the rest is unknown. Across this sample there are around 150,000 clones, with about 80% seen only once. Less than 2.5% of the sample comes from the top ten. Source material: peripheral blood. These receptors were obtained from an older man with acute or convalescent COVID-19.

This chain's CDR3 is CASSLTGTGEQYF. CDR3 coding DNA: TGTGCCAGCAGTCTAACCGGGACAGGCGAGCAGTACTTC. The genes are TRBV28 and TRBJ2-7; 8 bases fit TRBD1. This CDR3 comprises 13 residues. Losses at the gene ends were 5 bases for V and 6 bases for J; bases not matched to a gene: 6. CDR1 is MDHEN, CDR2 SYDVKM, per germline.

The chain combines TRBV5-1 with TRBJ2-7, with D perhaps TRBD2 (6 bases). Germline CDR1 SGHRS, CDR2 YFSETQ. The CDR3 has 14 amino acids. With 4 bases removed from V and 5 bases from J, the gap between germline ends came to 16 bases. The CDR3 sequence: CASSRAGTLDEQYF. The CDR3 DNA reads TGCGCCAGCAGCAGGGCCGGGACTCTCGACGAGCAGTACTTC.